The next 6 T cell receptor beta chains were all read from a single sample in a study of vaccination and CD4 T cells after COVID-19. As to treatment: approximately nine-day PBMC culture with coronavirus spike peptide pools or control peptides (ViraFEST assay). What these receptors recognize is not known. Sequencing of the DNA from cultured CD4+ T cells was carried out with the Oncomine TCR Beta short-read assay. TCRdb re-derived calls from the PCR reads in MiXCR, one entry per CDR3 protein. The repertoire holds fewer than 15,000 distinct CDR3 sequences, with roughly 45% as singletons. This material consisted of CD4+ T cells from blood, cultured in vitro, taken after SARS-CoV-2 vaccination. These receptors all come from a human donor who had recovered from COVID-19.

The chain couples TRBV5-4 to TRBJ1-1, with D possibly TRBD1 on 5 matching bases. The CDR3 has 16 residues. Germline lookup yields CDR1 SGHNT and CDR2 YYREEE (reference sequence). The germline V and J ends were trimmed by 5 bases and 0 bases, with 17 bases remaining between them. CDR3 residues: CASRDAGFGVNTEAFF. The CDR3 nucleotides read TGTGCCAGCAGGGACGCAGGGTTCGGGGTGAACACTGAAGCTTTCTTT.

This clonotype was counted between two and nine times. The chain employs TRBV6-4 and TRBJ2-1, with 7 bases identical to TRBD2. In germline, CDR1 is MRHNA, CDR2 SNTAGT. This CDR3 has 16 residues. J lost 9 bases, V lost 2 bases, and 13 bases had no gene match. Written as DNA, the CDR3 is TGTGCCAGCAGTGACCGAACTAGCGATTCATCCGGTGAGCAGTTCTTC. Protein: CASSDRTSDSSGEQFF.

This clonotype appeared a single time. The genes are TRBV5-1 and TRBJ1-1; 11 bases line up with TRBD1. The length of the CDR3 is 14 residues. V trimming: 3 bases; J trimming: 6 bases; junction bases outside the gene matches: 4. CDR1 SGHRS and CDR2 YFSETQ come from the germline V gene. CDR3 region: CASSSRTGGSEAFF. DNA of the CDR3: TGCGCCAGCAGCTCGAGGACAGGGGGCTCTGAAGCTTTCTTT.

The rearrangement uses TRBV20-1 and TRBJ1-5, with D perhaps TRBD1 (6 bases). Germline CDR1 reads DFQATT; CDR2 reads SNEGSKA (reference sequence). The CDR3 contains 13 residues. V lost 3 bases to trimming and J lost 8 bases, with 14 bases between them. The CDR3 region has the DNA TGCAGTGCTAGTCAGGGGATCGGAAAGCCCCAGCATTTT. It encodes CSASQGIGKPQHF.

The CDR3 nucleotides are TGCAGTGCTAGACCGGGGGCCTACAATGAGCAGTTCTTC. It encodes CSARPGAYNEQFF. V gene TRBV20-1 combines with J gene TRBJ2-1; tentative D call: TRBD2 (6 bases). Per germline, CDR1 DFQATT and CDR2 SNEGSKA (reference sequence). Trimming left V 2 bases short and J 2 bases short, with 7 bases between. The CDR3 has 13 amino acids.

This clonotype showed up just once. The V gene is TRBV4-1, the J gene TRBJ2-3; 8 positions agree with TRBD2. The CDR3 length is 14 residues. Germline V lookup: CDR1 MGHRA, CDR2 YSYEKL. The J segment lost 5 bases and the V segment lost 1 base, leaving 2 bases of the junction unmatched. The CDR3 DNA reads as TGCGCCAGCAGCCAAGTTCTAGCGGGAGATACGCAGTATTTT. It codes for CASSQVLAGDTQYF.